These 18 T cell receptor beta chains originate from one sample sequenced in a study of T cells in Graves' hyperthyroidism and ophthalmopathy. What was amplified from RNA transcripts were TCR beta CDR3 regions. The HTBI primer set was used in a first-round RT-PCR of the TCR CDR3. Each CDR3 protein gets one entry after TCRdb re-called the multiplex PCR reads with MiXCR. The data contain hundreds of thousands of distinct CDR3 sequences, 38% of them singletons. The sample comprised blood. The source is a man between 18 and 29 years old with Graves' hyperthyroidism.

The DNA of the CDR3 is TGCGCCAGCAGCCACCAGACTAGCGGGTCTTACGAGCAGTACTTC. Amino acid sequence: CASSHQTSGSYEQYF. This chain connects TRBV10-2 to TRBJ2-7, with TRBD2 matching over 10 bases. From germline, CDR1 is WSHSY and CDR2 SAAADI. Losses at the gene ends were 6 bases for V and 4 bases for J; bases not matched to a gene: 9. This CDR3 is built from 15 residues.

This clonotype was detected many times. The gene calls are TRBV29-1 and TRBJ1-1; possibly TRBD1 for D (5 bases). This CDR3 contains 13 residues. The germline V gene encodes CDR1 SQVTM and CDR2 ANQGSEA. Deletions cut 1 base from V and 8 bases from J, with 14 bases between. This CDR3 is CSVEGGFDSEAFF. The CDR3 DNA reads TGCAGCGTTGAAGGGGGGTTTGATTCCGAAGCTTTCTTT.

This clonotype was recorded a few times. The chain couples TRBV6-1 to TRBJ1-1, with a weak D call TRBD1 (5 bases). The CDR3 sequence is 13 residues long. Germline CDR1 reads MNHNS; CDR2 reads SASEGT. The V end was cut by 4 bases, the J end by 5 bases, with 11 bases between. CDR3 in amino acids: CASSGRAGTEAFF. Written as DNA, the CDR3 is TGTGCCAGCAGTGGCAGGGCGGGGACTGAAGCTTTCTTT.

This clonotype was picked up a small number of times. The chain is built from TRBV9 and TRBJ1-4; D is undetermined. The germline V gene encodes CDR1 SGDLS and CDR2 YYNGEE. This CDR3 is 14 amino acids long. The V gene lost 0 bases and the J gene lost 7 bases, with 10 bases spanning the gap. This CDR3 is CASSVDGGGEKLFF. As DNA, the CDR3 is TGTGCCAGCAGCGTAGATGGTGGTGGTGAAAAACTGTTTTTT. The complete variable domain, with remaining parts taken from reference TRBV9 and TRBJ1-4, reads DSGVTQTPKHLITATGQRVTLRCSPRSGDLSVYWYQQSLDQGLQFLIQYYNGEERAKGNILERFSAQQFPDLHSELNLSSLELGDSALYFCASSVDGGGEKLFFGSGTQLSVL.

V and J are TRBV9 and TRBJ1-4; D may be TRBD1 (5 bases). Germline V gene data show CDR1 as SGDLS and CDR2 as YYNGEE. The V end lost 0 bases, the J end lost 5 bases, and 11 bases lay between the germline ends. CDR3 length: 15 residues. The CDR3 nucleotides are TGTGCCAGCAGCGTAGACACAAGGGGAAATGAAAAACTGTTTTTT. Protein: CASSVDTRGNEKLFF.

This clonotype was recorded many times. The chain is built from TRBV7-9 and TRBJ1-3; D remains ambiguous. V dropped 5 bases and J dropped 3 bases, with 5 bases sitting between them. Per the germline V gene, CDR1 is SEHNR and CDR2 is FQNEAQ (reference sequence). CDR3 size: 12 residues. Here the CDR3 DNA reads TGTGCCAGCAGCGATCTTGGAAACACCATATATTTT. This encodes CASSDLGNTIYF.

This clonotype was recorded many times. The rearrangement links TRBV25-1 to TRBJ2-6; D is perhaps TRBD1 (6 bases). Germline loops: CDR1 MGHDK, CDR2 SYGVNS. This CDR3 is built from 17 residues. Trimming shortened V by 5 bases and J by 2 bases, and 16 bases separated the two germline ends. CDR3 amino acids: CASSPTDSGAGANVLTF. The CDR3 region has the DNA TGTGCCAGCAGTCCGACGGACAGTGGTGCTGGGGCCAACGTCCTGACTTTC.

The chain carries TRBV19 and TRBJ1-1; TRBD1 aligns across 8 bases. The CDR3 runs 16 residues. Germline V gene lookup returns CDR1 LNHDA and CDR2 SQIVND (reference sequence). V lost 11 bases, J lost 1 base, and 15 bases stayed unmatched. The CDR3, as DNA: TGTGCCTGGAGTGCCCAGAGCCAGGGGGCGAACACTGAAGCTTTCTTT. Translating gives CAWSAQSQGANTEAFF.

This clonotype has ten or more counts. The V and J genes are TRBV11-1 and TRBJ2-7, with a tentative D call TRBD1 (5 bases). Germline CDR1 SGHAT, CDR2 FQDESV (reference sequence). V lost 0 bases and J 3 bases, leaving 6 bases between the germline ends. CDR3 length: 13 residues. The DNA of the CDR3 is TGTGCCAGCAGCTTAGCGCAGGGCTACGAGCAGTACTTC. It is translated as CASSLAQGYEQYF.

In its sample, this clonotype was seen a few times. The V gene is TRBV6-6, the J gene TRBJ1-5; the D is unclear. The CDR3 contains 14 residues. Trimming shortened V by 5 bases and J by 4 bases, and 12 bases separated the two germline ends. The germline V gene has CDR1 MNHNY and CDR2 SVGAGI (reference sequence). CDR3 bases: TGTGCCAGCAGTCTATACAGCCTGAATCAGCCCCAGCATTTT. Translated: CASSLYSLNQPQHF.

This clonotype appeared a few times. The chain recombines TRBV2 with TRBJ1-6; D is undetermined. CDR3 length equals 12 residues. Trimming took 11 bases from V and 10 from J, leaving 15 bases between them. In germline, CDR1 is SNHLY, CDR2 FYNNEI. The CDR3 loop is CAWSESGSPLHF. CDR3 coding DNA: TGTGCCTGGAGTGAATCCGGGTCACCCCTCCACTTT.

The chain joins TRBV7-2 to TRBJ2-7, with D possibly being TRBD2 (7 bases). The germline V gene encodes CDR1 SGHTA and CDR2 FQGNSA. Trimming stripped 5 bases from V and 3 bases from J, with 20 bases between. This CDR3 comprises 16 residues. The CDR3 nucleotides are TGTGCCAGCAGCCTGGGGGGGGGGCGGGAACTCTACGAGCAGTACTTC. Its protein product is CASSLGGGRELYEQYF. Full variable domain (missing parts from reference TRBV7-2 and TRBJ2-7): GAGVSQSPSNKVTEKGKDVELRCDPISGHTALYWYRQSLGQGLEFLIYFQGNSAPDKSGLPSDRFSAERTGGSVSTLTIQRTQQEDSAVYLCASSLGGGRELYEQYFGPGTRLTVT.

This clonotype was counted many times. The gene calls are TRBV7-2 and TRBJ1-1; TRBD1 might be the D (5 bases). V dropped 8 bases and J dropped 4 bases, with 14 bases sitting between them. The CDR3 is 13 amino acids. From germline, CDR1 is SGHTA and CDR2 FQGNSA. The CDR3, as DNA: TGTGCCAGCGTTTGGGGGGGAGTCACTGAAGCTTTCTTT. It yields the protein CASVWGGVTEAFF.

This clonotype has only a few counts. The chain is built from TRBV6-4 and TRBJ2-7; 10 bases are shared with TRBD1. This CDR3 has 13 residues. With 6 bases clipped from V and 3 bases from J, the junction kept 2 bases outside the gene matches. Germline lookup yields CDR1 MRHNA and CDR2 SNTAGT. The CDR3 is CASRGTGDYEQYF. DNA for the CDR3: TGTGCCAGCAGGGGGACAGGGGACTACGAGCAGTACTTC.

This clonotype was counted at least ten times. J is TRBJ2-5 and V is TRBV12-3 or TRBV12-4; D ambiguous. This CDR3 comprises 13 residues. V shed 4 bases and J shed 4 bases, with 10 bases lying between them. This CDR3 reads CASSSSVRETQYF. CDR3 nucleotides: TGTGCCAGCAGTTCAAGCGTACGAGAGACCCAGTACTTC.

This clonotype showed up just a few times. This chain joins TRBV14 and TRBJ2-2, with TRBD1 identical over 9 bases. After removal of 4 bases from V and 3 bases from J, the junction contained 6 bases not matched to a gene. This CDR3 spans 16 amino acids. In germline, CDR1 is SGHDN, CDR2 FVKESK. CDR3: CASSPGQGSYTGELFF. CDR3 nucleotide sequence: TGTGCCAGCAGCCCGGGACAGGGCTCGTACACCGGGGAGCTGTTTTTT.

The sample holds many counts of this clonotype. The rearrangement links TRBV20-1 to TRBJ1-5, with D uncertain. Trimming pared 3 bases from V and 9 bases from J, leaving 15 bases between. There are 13 residues in the CDR3. Germline V lookup: CDR1 DFQATT, CDR2 SNEGSKA (reference sequence). In DNA form, the CDR3 reads TGCAGTGCTAGTGACGGGCTTATGGGGCCCCAGCATTTT. Its protein product is CSASDGLMGPQHF.

CDR3 residues: CASSWGQGGNTEAFF. In DNA, the CDR3 is TGTGCCAGCAGCTGGGGACAGGGAGGGAACACTGAAGCTTTCTTT. The V gene is TRBV5-8, the J gene TRBJ1-1; 9 nucleotides line up with TRBD1. V gave up 3 bases and J gave up 1 base; unmatched junction bases: 4. The germline CDR1 and CDR2 sequences are SGHTS and YDEGEE. CDR3 size: 15 residues.